Below, 9 T cell receptor beta chains from the same sample are listed, as sequenced in a study of T cells in Graves' hyperthyroidism and ophthalmopathy. It was RNA transcripts that yielded the amplified TCR beta CDR3 regions. In the first-round RT-PCR of the TCR CDR3, the HTBI primer set was used. One entry per CDR3 protein results from TCRdb running MiXCR on the multiplex PCR reads. The sample yields roughly 580,000 distinct CDR3 sequences, just over 45% seen once. Sequencing was performed on peripheral blood or thyroid tissue (not recorded which). The receptors were gathered from a woman younger than 30 with Graves' hyperthyroidism.

This chain uses TRBV12-3 or TRBV12-4 with TRBJ2-7; TRBD2 might be the D (6 bases). The V gene lost 2 bases and the J gene lost 2 bases, with 16 bases spanning the gap. The CDR3 extends over 16 amino acids. The CDR3 DNA is TGTGCCAGCAGTTTATCTCAGGGCAGCGGGCCCTACGAGCAGTACTTC. Protein sequence: CASSLSQGSGPYEQYF.

This clonotype was detected ten times or more. The rearrangement uses TRBV7-3 and TRBJ2-5; D uncertain. The CDR3 sequence is 13 residues long. The V gene lost 2 bases and the J gene lost 5 bases, with 9 bases spanning the gap. Germline V lookup: CDR1 SGHTA, CDR2 FQGTGA. The CDR3 DNA reads TGTGCCAGCAGCTTATCACAGATGGAGACCCAGTACTTC. Protein: CASSLSQMETQYF.

The J gene is TRBJ2-5, the V gene TRBV4-2; 8 bases map to TRBD1. The DNA end lines up better with TRBJ2-7; the J call may be wrong. The CDR3 totals 15 residues. Germline CDR1 reads LGHNA; CDR2 reads YNFKEQ. The DNA for the CDR3 is TGTGCCAGCAGCCTAGCAGACAGGGGATCCTACGAGCAGTACTTC. Translating gives CASSLADRGSYEQYF.

The chain has TRBV10-3 and TRBJ2-7; the match to TRBD2 covers 10 bases. The CDR3 sequence is 16 residues long. The germline gives CDR1 ENHRY, CDR2 SYGVKD. After removal of 6 bases from V and 0 bases from J, the junction contained 8 bases not matched to a gene. As DNA, the CDR3 is TGTGCCATCAGGGGACTAGCGTTCGGGACCTCCTACGAGCAGTACTTC. This gives the protein CAIRGLAFGTSYEQYF.

This clonotype came up once. A read error may be the cause here, since a much bigger clone is one base away. This chain uses TRBV7-3 with TRBJ1-5; D might be TRBD1 (5 bases). The germline V gene encodes CDR1 SGHTA and CDR2 FQGTGA. The CDR3 is made up of 14 amino acids. V shed 5 bases and J shed 7 bases, with 15 bases lying between them. CDR3 in amino acids: CASSVGQGEQPQHF. In DNA form, the CDR3 reads TGTGCCAGCAGCGTAGGCCAGGGCGAACAGCCCCAGCATTTT.

On this clonotype itself: A read error is likely, as this CDR3 ends without the conserved phenylalanine or tryptophan. The V gene is TRBV5-1, the J gene TRBJ1-6; 8 nucleotides line up with TRBD1. The V gene end was trimmed by 7 bases and the J gene end by 8 bases; junction bases not matched to a gene: 8. The CDR3 is 14 residues long. CDR1 SGHRS and CDR2 YFSETQ come from the germline V gene. The CDR3 protein is CASCRDRRYSPLHL. DNA of the CDR3: TGCGCCAGCTGCCGGGACAGGCGATATTCACCCCTCCACCTT.

A remark on this clonotype: Germline and junction disagree at one end, which may indicate a read error. This chain uses TRBV6-5 with TRBJ2-5; TRBD1 might be the D (6 bases). The CDR3 has 14 residues. Germline-derived CDR1 and CDR2 are MNHEY and SVGAGI. DNA of the CDR3: TGTGCCACCAGTTCAGGGGCATTTCAAGAGACCCAGTACTTC. Its translation: CATSSGAFQETQYF.

This clonotype came up many times. The rearrangement links TRBV7-8 to TRBJ1-1; D remains unclear. There are 13 residues in the CDR3. Germline values: CDR1 SGHVS, CDR2 FQNEAQ. Trimming shortened V by 3 bases and J by 3 bases, and 8 bases separated the two germline ends. The CDR3 nucleotides read TGTGCCAGCAGCTTCAGAGAGGACACTGAAGCTTTCTTT. This translates into CASSFREDTEAFF.

The V and J genes are TRBV10-3 and TRBJ2-7; D uncertain. CDR1 is ENHRY and CDR2 is SYGVKD in the germline V gene. This CDR3 is 14 amino acids long. The germline V and J ends were trimmed by 3 bases and 0 bases, with 9 bases remaining between them. CDR3 region: CAISDSLNSYEQYF. Here the CDR3 DNA reads TGTGCCATCAGTGACAGCTTAAACTCCTACGAGCAGTACTTC.